These 5 T cell receptor beta chains originate from one sample sequenced in a study of vaccination and CD4 T cells after COVID-19. The treatment denotes: roughly 10-day PBMC culture with coronavirus spike peptide pools or control peptides (ViraFEST assay). Antigens of these TCRs are unknown. The study sequenced cultured CD4+ T cell DNA using the Oncomine TCR Beta short-read assay. From the PCR reads, TCRdb called clonotypes with MiXCR, one entry per CDR3 protein. The sample holds around 20,000 distinct CDR3 sequences, about 39% seen once. The material was CD4+ T cells from blood, cultured in vitro, obtained before SARS-CoV-2 vaccination. These TCRs come from a human donor who had recovered from COVID-19.

The rearrangement links TRBV7-9 to TRBJ1-1, with 9 bases matching TRBD1. The CDR3 covers 15 residues. Germline V gene sequence: CDR1 SEHNR, CDR2 FQNEAQ (reference sequence). Trimming removed 1 base from V and 0 bases from J; junction bases left unmatched: 0. The CDR3 DNA follows: TGTGCCAGCAGCTTAGGGGACAGGGTGAACACTGAAGCTTTCTTT. It codes for CASSLGDRVNTEAFF.

The gene calls are TRBV6-2 or TRBV6-3 and TRBJ1-1; a possible D gene is TRBD1 (6 bases). The CDR3 length is 13 residues. Germline CDR1 MNHEY, CDR2 SVGEGT. V dropped 3 bases and J dropped 11 bases, with 16 bases sitting between them. CDR3 amino acids: CASSYVRGFEAFF. CDR3 DNA: TGTGCCAGCAGTTATGTCAGGGGCTTCGAGGCTTTCTTT.

The rearrangement uses TRBV28 and TRBJ1-5; 10 nucleotides align to TRBD1. This CDR3 has 19 residues. The germline gives CDR1 MDHEN, CDR2 SYDVKM. Trimming cost V 5 bases and J 0 bases; bases outside gene matches: 13. Here the CDR3 DNA reads TGTGCCAGCAGTCGATCCCCGGACAGGGGGTGGGGTAGCAATCAGCCCCAGCATTTT. Translating gives CASSRSPDRGWGSNQPQHF.

V gene TRBV6-2 or TRBV6-3 combines with J gene TRBJ2-3, with a possible D match to TRBD1 (5 bases). The germline V and J ends were trimmed by 2 bases and 3 bases, with 15 bases remaining between them. The CDR3 length is 16 residues. Germline CDR1 and CDR2: MNHEY and SVGEGT. This CDR3 reads CASSYGLTVSTDTQYF. The CDR3 DNA sequence: TGTGCCAGCAGTTACGGGCTGACAGTTAGTACAGATACGCAGTATTTT.

This clonotype was seen more than once but under ten times. The rearrangement joins TRBV28 to TRBJ2-4; D might be TRBD1 or TRBD2, each matching 6 bases. CDR3 size: 14 residues. The V gene's germline CDR1 is MDHEN and CDR2 SYDVKM. The V gene lost 6 bases and the J gene lost 6 bases, with 15 bases spanning the gap. The CDR3, as DNA: TGTGCCAGCAGAAAGGGGGGCGTGGGAAACATTCAGTACTTC. Residues: CASRKGGVGNIQYF.